This TCR beta chain comes out of a study of blood T cell repertoires in COVID-19. Study overall: COVID-19 samples from acute and convalescent phases originated in the United States, Italy and Spain.

In the study's own analysis: Amplification from reference gene primers served as the basis for estimated nucleated cell counts. Clones were read by immunoSEQ multiplex PCR, and TCRdb kept only the in-frame ones, dropping some. V and J calls and clone size come straight from that table; D and trimming were deduced from the DNA. This table holds 120,000 to 150,000 clones, approximately 86% found once. Germline lookup yields CDR1 SGDLS and CDR2 YYNGEE. The V gene end was trimmed by 0 bases and the J gene end by 3 bases; junction bases not matched to a gene: 5. The CDR3 has 17 residues. The chain couples TRBV9 to TRBJ2-1; 11 bases map to TRBD2. This clonotype was obtained from a human donor in a cohort sampled during active COVID-19. Sequencing input: peripheral blood. CDR3 sequence: CASSVAPTSGDYNEQFF. CDR3 bases: TGTGCCAGCAGCGTAGCCCCGACTAGCGGGGACTACAATGAGCAGTTCTTC.